The source of this T cell receptor (beta chain) is a study of T cells after yellow fever vaccination. This CDR3 is 18 amino acids long. V was clipped by 5 bases and J by 3 bases; unmatched bases: 13. Germline assignment: CDR1 SGHAT and CDR2 FQNNGV. A process of 5'RACE template switching, which added a universal primer site and UMIs, was used to make TCR cDNA. One entry per CDR3 protein, called by TCRdb with MiXCR from the 5' RACE reads. Of roughly 240,000 distinct CDR3 sequences in the sample, approximately 6.3% were seen once. Study results and caveats: The secondary response showed a weaker magnitude and a faster peak, day 5 versus 15.

On this clonotype: Its antigen is not known.

The TCR sequence derives from a man under 40 who received the YFV17D yellow fever vaccine. V and J are TRBV11-2 and TRBJ2-1; 10 positions agree with TRBD2. Here the sequenced sample was CD4+ T cells sorted from PBMCs, taken on the day of the yellow fever booster vaccination. CDR3 sequence: CASSNQASTSGFYNEQFF. The CDR3, as DNA: TGTGCCAGCAGCAACCAGGCTTCGACTAGCGGGTTCTACAATGAGCAGTTCTTC.